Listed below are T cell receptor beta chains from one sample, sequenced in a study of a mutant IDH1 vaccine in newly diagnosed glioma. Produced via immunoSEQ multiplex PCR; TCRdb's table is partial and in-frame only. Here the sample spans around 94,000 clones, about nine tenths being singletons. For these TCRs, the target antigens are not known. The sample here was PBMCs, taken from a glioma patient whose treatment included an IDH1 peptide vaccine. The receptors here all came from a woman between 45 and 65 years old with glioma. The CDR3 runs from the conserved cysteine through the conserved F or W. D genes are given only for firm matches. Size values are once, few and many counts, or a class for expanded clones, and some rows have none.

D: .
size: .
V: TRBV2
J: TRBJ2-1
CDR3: CASKDLYNEQFF
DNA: TGTGCCAGCAAAGATCTTTACAATGAGCAGTTCTTC

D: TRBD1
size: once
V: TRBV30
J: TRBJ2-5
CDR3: CAWNRDSLLYF
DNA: TGTGCCTGGAATAGGGACAGCCTACTTTACTTC

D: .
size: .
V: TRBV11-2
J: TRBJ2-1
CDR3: CATSRGSSYNEQFF
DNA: TGTGCCACCTCTCGGGGAAGCTCCTACAATGAGCAGTTCTTC

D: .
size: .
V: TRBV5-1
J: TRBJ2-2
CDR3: CASSLGGSSNTGELFF
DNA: TGCGCCAGCAGCTTGGGGGGGTCCTCGAACACCGGGGAGCTGTTTTTT

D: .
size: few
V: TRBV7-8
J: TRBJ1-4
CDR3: CASSLTGNRVFF
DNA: TGTGCCAGCAGTCTCACAGGGAATAGGGTGTTTTTT

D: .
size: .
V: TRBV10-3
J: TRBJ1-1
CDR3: CAISASENTEAFF
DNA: TGTGCCATCAGTGCGTCAGAGAACACTGAAGCTTTCTTT

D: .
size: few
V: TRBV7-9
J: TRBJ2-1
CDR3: CASSLGSTTYNEQFF
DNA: TGTGCCAGCAGCTTAGGGAGCACCACATACAATGAGCAGTTCTTC

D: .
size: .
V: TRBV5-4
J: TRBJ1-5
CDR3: CASSQEVLDSNQPQHF
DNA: TGTGCCAGCAGCCAAGAAGTCCTAGATAGCAATCAGCCCCAGCATTTT

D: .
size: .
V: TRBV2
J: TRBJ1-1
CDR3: CASSGPWGTNTEAFF
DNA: TGTGCCAGCAGTGGACCCTGGGGGACGAACACTGAAGCTTTCTTT

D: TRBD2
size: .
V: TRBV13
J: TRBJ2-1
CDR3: CASSFPGLVYNEQFF
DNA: TGTGCCAGCAGCTTTCCGGGACTAGTCTACAATGAGCAGTTCTTC

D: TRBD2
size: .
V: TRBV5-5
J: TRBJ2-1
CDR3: CASSPLGSGSSREQFF
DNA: TGTGCCAGCAGCCCCCTCGGTAGCGGGAGTTCTCGGGAGCAGTTCTTC

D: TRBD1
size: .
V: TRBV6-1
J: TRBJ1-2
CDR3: CASSEAGQLIYGYTF
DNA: TGTGCCAGCAGTGAAGCGGGACAGTTGATCTATGGCTACACCTTC

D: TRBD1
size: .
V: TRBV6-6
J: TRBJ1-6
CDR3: CASILRGGSNNSPLHF
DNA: TGTGCCAGCATCTTGAGAGGGGGCTCAAATAATTCACCCCTCCACTTT

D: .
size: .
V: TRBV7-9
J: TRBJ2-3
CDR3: CASSLAGSTDTQYF
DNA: TGTGCCAGCAGCTTAGCTGGTTCCACAGATACGCAGTATTTT

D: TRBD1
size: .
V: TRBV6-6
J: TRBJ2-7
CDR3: CASSSRDRGHEQYF
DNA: TGTGCCAGCAGTTCCCGGGACAGGGGGCACGAGCAGTACTTC

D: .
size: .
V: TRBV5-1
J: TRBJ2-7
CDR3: CASSLGLGGLFYEQYF
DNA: TGCGCCAGCAGCTTGGGTCTTGGGGGCCTTTTTTACGAGCAGTACTTC

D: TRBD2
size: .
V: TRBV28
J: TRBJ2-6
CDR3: CASGSPGLAGLGANVLTF
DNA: TGTGCCAGCGGATCTCCGGGACTAGCGGGCCTTGGGGCCAACGTCCTGACTTTC

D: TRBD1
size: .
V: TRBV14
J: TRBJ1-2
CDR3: CASSRRQGNYGYTF
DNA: TGTGCCAGCAGCCGCCGACAGGGGAACTATGGCTACACCTTC

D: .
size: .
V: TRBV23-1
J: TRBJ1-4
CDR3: CASSHPGLAEKLFF
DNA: TGCGCCAGCAGTCACCCGGGGTTGGCTGAAAAACTGTTTTTT

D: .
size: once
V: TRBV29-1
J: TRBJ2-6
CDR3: CSVQATPGANVLTF
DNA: TGCAGCGTTCAAGCGACACCTGGGGCCAACGTCCTGACTTTC

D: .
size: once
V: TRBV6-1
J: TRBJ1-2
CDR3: CASSGPNAANYGYTF
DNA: TGTGCCAGCAGTGGGCCGAACGCAGCTAACTATGGCTACACCTTC

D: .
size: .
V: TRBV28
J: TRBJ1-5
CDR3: CASSPPSHQPQHF
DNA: TGTGCCAGCAGTCCCCCTTCGCACCAGCCCCAGCATTTT

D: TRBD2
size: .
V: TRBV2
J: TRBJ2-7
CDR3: CASSELTSGKPPQYF
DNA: TGTGCCAGCAGTGAGCTTACTAGCGGGAAGCCCCCGCAGTACTTC

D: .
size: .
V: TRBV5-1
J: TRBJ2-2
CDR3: CASSLGRVNTGELFF
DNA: TGCGCCAGCAGCTTAGGGCGGGTCAACACCGGGGAGCTGTTTTTT

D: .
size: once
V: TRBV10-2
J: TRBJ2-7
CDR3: CASRIPGETYEQYF
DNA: TGCGCCAGCAGAATCCCAGGGGAAACCTACGAGCAGTACTTC

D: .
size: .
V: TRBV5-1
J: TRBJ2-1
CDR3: CASSLARRGDEQFF
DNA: TGCGCCAGCAGCTTGGCACGGCGCGGGGATGAGCAGTTCTTC

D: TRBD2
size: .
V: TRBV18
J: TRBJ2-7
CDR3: CASSPYPGGPPYEQYF
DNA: TGTGCCAGCTCACCGTACCCGGGAGGGCCCCCCTACGAGCAGTACTTC